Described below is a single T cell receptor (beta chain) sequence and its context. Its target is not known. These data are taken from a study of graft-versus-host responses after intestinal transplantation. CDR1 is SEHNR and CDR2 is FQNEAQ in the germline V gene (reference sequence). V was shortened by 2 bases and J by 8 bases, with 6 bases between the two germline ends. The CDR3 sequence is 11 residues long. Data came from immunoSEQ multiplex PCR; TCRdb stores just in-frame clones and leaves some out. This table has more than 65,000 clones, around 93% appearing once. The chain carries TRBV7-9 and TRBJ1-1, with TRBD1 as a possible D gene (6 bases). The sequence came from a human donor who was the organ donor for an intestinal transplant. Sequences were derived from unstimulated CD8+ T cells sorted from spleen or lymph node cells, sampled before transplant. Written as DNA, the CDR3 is TGTGCCAGCAGCTTAACAGGGGAAGCTTTCTTT. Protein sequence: CASSLTGEAFF.